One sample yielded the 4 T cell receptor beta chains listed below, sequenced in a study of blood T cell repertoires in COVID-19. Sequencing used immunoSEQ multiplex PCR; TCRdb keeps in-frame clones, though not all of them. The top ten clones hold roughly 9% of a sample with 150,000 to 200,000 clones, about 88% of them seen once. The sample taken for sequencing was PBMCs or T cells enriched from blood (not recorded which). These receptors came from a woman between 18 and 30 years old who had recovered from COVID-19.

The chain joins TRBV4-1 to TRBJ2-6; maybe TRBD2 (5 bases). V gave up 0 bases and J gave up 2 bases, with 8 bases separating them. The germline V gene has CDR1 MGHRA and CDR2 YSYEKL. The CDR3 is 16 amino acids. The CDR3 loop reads CASSQDRGTGANVLTF. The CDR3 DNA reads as TGCGCCAGCAGCCAAGACCGGGGAACTGGGGCCAACGTCCTGACTTTC.

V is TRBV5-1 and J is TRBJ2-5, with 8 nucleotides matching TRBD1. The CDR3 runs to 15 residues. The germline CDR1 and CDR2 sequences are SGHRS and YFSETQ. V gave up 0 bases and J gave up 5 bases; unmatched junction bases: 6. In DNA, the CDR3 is TGCGCCAGCAGCTTGGCAGGGGGCATGGTGGAGACCCAGTACTTC. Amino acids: CASSLAGGMVETQYF.

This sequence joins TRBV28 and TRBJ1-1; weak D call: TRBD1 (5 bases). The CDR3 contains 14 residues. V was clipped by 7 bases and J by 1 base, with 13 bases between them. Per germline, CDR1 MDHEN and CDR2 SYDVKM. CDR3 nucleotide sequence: TGTGCCAGCAAATTAGGGAGGGGGAACACTGAAGCTTTCTTT. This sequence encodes CASKLGRGNTEAFF.

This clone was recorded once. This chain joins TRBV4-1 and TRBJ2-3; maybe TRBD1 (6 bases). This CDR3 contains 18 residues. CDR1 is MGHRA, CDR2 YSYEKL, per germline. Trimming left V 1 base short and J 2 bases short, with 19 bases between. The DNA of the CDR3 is TGCGCCAGCAGCCAAGGGGGATTGTGGGGACAATACACAGATACGCAGTATTTT. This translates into CASSQGGLWGQYTDTQYF.